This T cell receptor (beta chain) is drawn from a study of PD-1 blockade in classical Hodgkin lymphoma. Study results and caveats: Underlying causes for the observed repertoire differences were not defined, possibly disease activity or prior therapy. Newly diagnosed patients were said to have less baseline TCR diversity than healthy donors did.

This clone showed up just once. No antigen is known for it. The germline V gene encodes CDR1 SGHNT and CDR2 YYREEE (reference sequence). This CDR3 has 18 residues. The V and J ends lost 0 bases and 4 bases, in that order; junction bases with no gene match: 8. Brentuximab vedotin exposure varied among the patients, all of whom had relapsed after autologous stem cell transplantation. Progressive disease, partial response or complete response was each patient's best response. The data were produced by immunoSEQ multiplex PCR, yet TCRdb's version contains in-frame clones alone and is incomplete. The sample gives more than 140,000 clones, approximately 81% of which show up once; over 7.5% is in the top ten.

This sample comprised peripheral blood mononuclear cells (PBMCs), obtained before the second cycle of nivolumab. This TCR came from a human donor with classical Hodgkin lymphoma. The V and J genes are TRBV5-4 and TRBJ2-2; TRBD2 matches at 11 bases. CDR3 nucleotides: TGTGCCAGCAGCTTGGGGCCTACCCTAGCGGGGGGCACCGGGGAGCTGTTTTTT. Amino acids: CASSLGPTLAGGTGELFF.